This TCR beta chain was obtained from a study of blood T cell repertoires in COVID-19. Turning to the study itself: Acute-phase and convalescent COVID-19 samples originated in the United States, Italy and Spain. T cells, B-cell-depleted T cells, or PBMCs supplied cDNA or gDNA.

This clone occurred a few times. How the authors handled the data: Nucleated cell counts were estimated from reference gene primer amplification. Clones were read by immunoSEQ multiplex PCR, and TCRdb kept only the in-frame ones, dropping some. That table is the source of V, J and clone size, and D and trimming were worked out from the DNA. Of approximately 150,000 clones listed, around nine tenths are singletons. CDR3 length equals 12 residues. V lost 1 base, J lost 4 bases, and 4 bases lay in between. CDR1 and CDR2 (germline): MGHRA, YSYEKL. What was sequenced was peripheral blood. The J gene is TRBJ1-2, the V gene TRBV4-1; D is unclear. The clonotype was recovered from a human donor in a cohort sampled during active COVID-19. The CDR3 coding sequence is TGCGCCAGCAGCCAAGCTACCTATGGCTACACCTTC. Amino acids: CASSQATYGYTF.